This paragraph covers one T cell receptor beta chain sequence. Its specificity is unknown. Gene names follow the mouse nomenclature. The DNA ends 4 residues before the CDR3 does, and the rest of the CDR3 is filled in from the germline J gene. This sample also contains other DNA sequences that code for the same CDR3. These data are taken from a study of CD8+ T cells in alopecia areata. Study details: Grafting placed skin from roughly 6-13-month-old C3H/HeJ donors with spontaneous alopecia onto roughly 6-10-week-old female C3H/HeJ mice. Overall study findings and caveats: Alopecia totalis/universalis scalp especially showed more expanded CD8+ clones than normal scalp.

RNA was isolated and reverse transcribed to cDNA, the sequencing template. Clones were read by immunoSEQ multiplex PCR, and TCRdb kept only the in-frame ones, dropping some. The data show about 110,000 clones, with none appearing a single time. The CDR3 totals 16 residues. Germline V gene sequence: CDR1 NNHDY, CDR2 SYVADS. The V and J ends lost 5 bases and 0 bases, in that order; junction bases with no gene match: 3. The receptor's source is a C3H/HeJ mouse with alopecia areata. The strain is characterized by the MHC haplotype H2-k. This rearrangement joins TRBV13-3 to TRBJ2-4, with 13 nucleotides matching TRBD2. The specimen sequenced was lesional skin. The CDR3 bases that were read are TGTGCCAGCAGCGGGACTGGGGGGGGTAGTCAAAAC. As protein: CASSGTGGGSQN. The CDR3 in full is CASSGTGGGSQNTLYF.